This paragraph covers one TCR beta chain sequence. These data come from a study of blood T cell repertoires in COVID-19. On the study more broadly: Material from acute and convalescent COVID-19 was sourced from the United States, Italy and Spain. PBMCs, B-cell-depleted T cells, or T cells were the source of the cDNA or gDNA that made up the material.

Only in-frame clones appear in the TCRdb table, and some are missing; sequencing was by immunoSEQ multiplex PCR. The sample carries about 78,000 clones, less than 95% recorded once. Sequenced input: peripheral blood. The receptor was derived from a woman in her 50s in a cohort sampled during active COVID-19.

The CDR3 nucleotides read TGTGCCAGCACTCCAACGACAGACTATGGCTACACCTTC. Its translation is CASTPTTDYGYTF. This chain joins TRBV12-3 or TRBV12-4 and TRBJ1-2; maybe TRBD1 (5 bases). V gave up 7 bases and J gave up 3 bases, with 12 bases separating them. The CDR3 loop spans 13 amino acids.